This T cell receptor (beta chain) emerged from a study of metastatic and nonmetastatic thyroid tumors. Whole-study context: The comparison covered peripheral blood and tumor or nodule tissue in malignant and benign thyroid patients.

Regarding the study as a whole: Within blood and tumor, benign nodules reportedly had significantly lower TCR beta diversity than malignant thyroid tumors did.

TCRdb reprocessed the PCR reads via MiXCR. The table includes approximately 20,000 clones, less than 35% detected once. Patients had received no treatment of any kind before thyroid surgery. About this clone itself: Its antigen is unidentified.

Deletions cut 5 bases from V and 7 bases from J, with 21 bases between. Germline V CDR1 and CDR2: LNHDA, SQIVND (reference sequence). CDR3 length equals 16 residues. This TCR derives from a female donor with papillary thyroid cancer or a benign thyroid nodule (not recorded which). Some clones in this sample may be carry-over from other donors' samples. Sequencing was carried out using adjacent normal tissue. V is TRBV19 and J is TRBJ1-5; no firm D call. The CDR3 here is CASSFLERLTGQPQHF. The DNA of the CDR3 is TGTGCCAGTAGTTTCTTGGAACGGCTGACCGGGCAGCCCCAGCATTTT.